This T cell receptor beta chain was documented in a study of blood T cell repertoires in COVID-19. Study-wide background: Specimens from acute and convalescent COVID-19 originated in the United States, Italy and Spain.

The CDR3 is 13 amino acids. V was trimmed by 2 bases and J by 4 bases, leaving 9 bases between them. Germline CDR1 is MNHEY and CDR2 is SMNVEV (reference sequence). Data came from immunoSEQ multiplex PCR; TCRdb stores just in-frame clones and leaves some out. The profile shows approximately 150,000 clones, roughly 87% of them singletons. The clonotype comes from a human donor with acute COVID-19. The donor label of this sample is uncertain. The chain recombines TRBV27 with TRBJ2-7, with TRBD2 as a possible D gene (6 bases). The sample comprised PBMCs or T cells enriched from blood (not recorded which). The CDR3 spells CASSLGGLYEQYF. The CDR3 DNA sequence: TGTGCCAGCAGTTTAGGGGGACTTTACGAGCAGTACTTC.